These T cell receptor beta chains were read from a single sample in a study of T-cell reconstitution after alpha-beta-depleted transplantation in children. One entry per CDR3 protein, called by TCRdb with MiXCR from the PCR reads. The sample includes about 360,000 distinct CDR3 sequences, roughly 15% seen only once; the top ten take roughly 4.3%. Source: PBMCs, taken from the stem cell graft. Source of these receptors: a human donor who donated a stem cell graft to a child with Fanconi anemia. Each CDR3 is given with its conserved first and last residue. D genes are given only for firm matches. Expanded clones get a size class; other rows say once, few or many, or leave the size out.

TRBV5-1	TRBD1	.	TRBJ1-4	TGCGCCAGCAGCGCTGGACAGGGGGAAGGCGAAAAACTGTTTTTT	CASSAGQGEGEKLFF
TRBV29-1	.	many	TRBJ2-5	TGCAGCGTCTGGGGGGCACAAGAGACCCAGTACTTC	CSVWGAQETQYF
TRBV6-2/TRBV6-3	TRBD1	.	TRBJ1-4	TGTGCCAGCAGTTATCCCGGGACAGGACCTGAAAAACTGTTTTTT	CASSYPGTGPEKLFF
TRBV5-1	.	.	TRBJ2-1	TGCGCCAGCAGCTTGGGGGATATCTCCTACAATGAGCAGTTCTTC	CASSLGDISYNEQFF
TRBV3-1	.	.	TRBJ2-7	TGTGCCAGCAGTTCCAGTGGGGGGTACGAGCAGTACTTC	CASSSSGGYEQYF
TRBV27	.	many	TRBJ1-4	TGTGCCAGCAGTACCGCAGGGGCAACTAATGAAAAACTGTTTTTT	CASSTAGATNEKLFF
TRBV7-2	TRBD2	.	TRBJ2-2	TGTGCCAGCAGCTTAGTCGAGACTAGCGCCACCGGGGAGCTGTTTTTT	CASSLVETSATGELFF
TRBV5-4	.	.	TRBJ1-1	TGTGCCAGCAGCCGTTACACGAACACTGAAGCTTTCTTT	CASSRYTNTEAFF
TRBV6-1	TRBD1	few	TRBJ1-1	TGTGCCAGCAGGGTGACAGGGGCCCAGGCGTGGGCTTTCTTT	CASRVTGAQAWAFF
TRBV12-3/TRBV12-4	.	few	TRBJ2-1	TGTGCCAGCAGTTTAGGCCTGCATGAGCAGTTCTTC	CASSLGLHEQFF
TRBV9	.	.	TRBJ2-2	TGTGCCAGCAGCCCTCAGGGCACAGCGGGCACCGGGGAGCTGTTTTTT	CASSPQGTAGTGELFF
TRBV9	.	many	TRBJ2-3	TGTGCCAGCAGCGTAGATGGGGGGAGCACAGATACGCAGTATTTT	CASSVDGGSTDTQYF
TRBV6-5	.	few	TRBJ2-2	TGTGCCAGTCATTCAGGTGACGGGGAGCTGTTTTTT	CASHSGDGELFF
TRBV10-3	.	few	TRBJ1-2	TGTGCCATCAGTGAGTCGAATGGACTGAACTATGGCTACACCTTC	CAISESNGLNYGYTF
TRBV7-2	TRBD2	.	TRBJ2-5	TGTGCCAGCAGCTTAAACAGCGGGGAGTACCAAGAGACCCAGTACTTC	CASSLNSGEYQETQYF
TRBV10-3	.	.	TRBJ1-5	TGTGCCATCAGTGAGGGGCGCTCGGGCAATCAGCCCCAGCATTTT	CAISEGRSGNQPQHF
TRBV19	.	.	TRBJ1-2	TGTGCCAGTAGTCGGACTGGACGGGCAGAATTGTATGGCTACACCTTC	CASSRTGRAELYGYTF
TRBV20-1	.	few	TRBJ2-6	TGCAGTGCTAGAGATACGGGATCTGGGGCCAACGTCCTGACTTTC	CSARDTGSGANVLTF
TRBV7-6	.	.	TRBJ2-2	TGTGCCAGCAGCCTCCTGGGGGTGTCGAACACCGGGGAGCTGTTTTTT	CASSLLGVSNTGELFF
TRBV10-3	.	few	TRBJ2-1	TGTGCCATCAGTGAGTCCCCGAGCTCCTACAATGAGCAGTTCTTC	CAISESPSSYNEQFF
TRBV4-3	TRBD1	many	TRBJ2-3	TGCGCCAGCAGCCAAGATTGGGGACAGCACACAGATACGCAGTATTTT	CASSQDWGQHTDTQYF
TRBV2	TRBD1	.	TRBJ1-2	TGTGCCAGCAGTGAAGCGCAGGCAGGGGGCACCTATGGCTACACCTTC	CASSEAQAGGTYGYTF
TRBV7-9	.	few	TRBJ2-7	TGTGCCAGCAGCCACCCCCAGACGGGGGACTACGAGCAGTACTTC	CASSHPQTGDYEQYF
TRBV5-5	TRBD1	.	TRBJ2-2	TGTGCCAGCACCCAAGCCGGGACAGGGTTTACCGGGGAGCTGTTTTTT	CASTQAGTGFTGELFF